These 13 T cell receptor beta chains originate from one sample sequenced in a study of shared clonotypes between healthy human individuals (dated by TCRdb to about 2020). To prepare the library, the immunoSEQ multiplex PCR assay was applied. TCRdb carries this immuneACCESS record with in-frame sequences only. Its versions omit some clonotypes, under half of them owing to an unresolved V gene in the studies checked, with the rest unexplained. Here the sample has some 470,000 clones; about three quarters occur a single time. The ten largest clones capture under 15% of the sample. The sequencing input was PBMCs. The receptors stem from a woman aged 40-49 years in good health. Some clones in this sample may be carry-over from other donors' samples.

The sample holds one count of this clone. The chain uses TRBV5-6 and TRBJ2-2; no firm D call. Germline lookup yields CDR1 SGHDT and CDR2 YYEEEE. The CDR3 has 13 residues. Trimming cost V 1 base and J 5 bases, with 6 bases left between them. The CDR3 DNA reads TGTGCCAGCAGCTTGTCACCTACCGGGGAGCTGTTTTTT. Translation: CASSLSPTGELFF.

In DNA form, the CDR3 reads TGCAGCGTTTCTAAGGGCAGACTCTGTGGCTACACCTTC. It encodes CSVSKGRLCGYTF. The chain uses TRBV29-1 and TRBJ1-2; no definite D call. Trimming left V 5 bases short and J 7 bases short, with 17 bases between. Germline V gene lookup returns CDR1 SQVTM and CDR2 ANQGSEA. This CDR3 has 13 residues.

The V and J genes are TRBV4-1 and TRBJ1-1; D is unclear. Per the germline V gene, CDR1 is MGHRA and CDR2 is YSYEKL. The CDR3 contains 15 residues. The V gene lost 4 bases and the J gene lost 0 bases, with 12 bases spanning the gap. CDR3 coding DNA: TGCGCCAGCAGCCCAGGCATAAGGATGAACACTGAAGCTTTCTTT. Its translation is CASSPGIRMNTEAFF.

The V and J genes are TRBV7-9 and TRBJ2-2, with 7 bases lining up with TRBD2. The V gene's germline CDR1 is SEHNR and CDR2 FQNEAQ (reference sequence). The CDR3 is 14 residues long. Losses at the gene ends were 4 bases for V and 7 bases for J; bases not matched to a gene: 6. The CDR3 nucleotides are TGTGCCAGCAGCTCGGCCGGGACTAACGGGGAGCTGTTTTTT. Amino acid sequence: CASSSAGTNGELFF.

The chain employs TRBV6-1 and TRBJ2-1, with D perhaps matching TRBD1 or TRBD2 (5 bases each). Trimming stripped 8 bases from V and 9 bases from J, with 17 bases between. The CDR3 sequence is 13 residues long. Germline V lookup: CDR1 MNHNS, CDR2 SASEGT. This CDR3 is CASVPGTETEQFF. The CDR3 DNA sequence: TGTGCCAGCGTTCCCGGGACGGAAACTGAGCAGTTCTTC.

This clone was seen a handful of times. Other DNA sequences from this sample encode an identical CDR3 as well. V gene TRBV28 combines with J gene TRBJ1-2; 12 nucleotides agree with TRBD1. CDR1 MDHEN and CDR2 SYDVKM come from the germline V gene. The CDR3 has 14 residues. The V gene end was trimmed by 6 bases and the J gene end by 8 bases; junction bases not matched to a gene: 7. In nucleotides, the CDR3 is TGTGCCAGCAGCCTGGGACAGGGGGCGGGAGGCTACACCTTC. Translated: CASSLGQGAGGYTF.

DNA for the CDR3: TGTGCCAGCAGTCTTCGACCGGGGGGAGAGACCCAGTACTTC. Protein product: CASSLRPGGETQYF. The J gene is TRBJ2-5, the V gene TRBV2; 7 bases agree with TRBD2. Looked up from germline, CDR1 is SNHLY and CDR2 is FYNNEI. The junction had 7 bases not matched to a gene; V was cut back by 5 bases and J by 4 bases. The CDR3 is made up of 14 amino acids.

The V and J genes are TRBV6-5 and TRBJ2-7; TRBD1 might be the D (5 bases). The CDR3 runs 15 residues. The germline V gene encodes CDR1 MNHEY and CDR2 SVGAGI. V was cut by 2 bases and J by 3 bases, with 14 bases left in between. CDR3 residues: CASSYATGSGYEQYF. For the CDR3, the DNA is TGTGCCAGCAGTTACGCAACAGGTTCCGGCTACGAGCAGTACTTC.

This clone came up a few times. The chain carries TRBV11-1 and TRBJ2-7, with TRBD1 matching over 8 bases. Germline CDR1 SGHAT, CDR2 FQDESV (reference sequence). The CDR3 has 13 residues. Trimming at V came to 5 bases and at J to 7 bases, leaving 7 bases not matched to a gene. Written as DNA, the CDR3 is TGTGCCAGCAGCGCAGGGGGCGCGGGGGAGCAGTACTTC. Translation: CASSAGGAGEQYF.

The genes are TRBV4-2 and TRBJ2-3; a weak D match, TRBD1 (5 bases). Germline CDR1 reads LGHNA; CDR2 reads YNFKEQ. The CDR3 loop spans 13 amino acids. The V and J ends lost 0 bases and 6 bases respectively, with 7 bases between them. CDR3 in DNA: TGTGCCAGCAGCCAAGATGGGGCCGATACGCAGTATTTT. This gives the protein CASSQDGADTQYF.

The chain employs TRBV7-3 and TRBJ1-1; the match to TRBD1 covers 7 bases. The CDR3 length is 14 residues. Germline loops: CDR1 SGHTA, CDR2 FQGTGA. The V and J ends lost 4 bases and 3 bases, in that order; junction bases with no gene match: 5. CDR3 DNA: TGTGCCAGCAGCTCCTCAGGGGGTGACACTGAAGCTTTCTTT. Its protein product is CASSSSGGDTEAFF.

On this clone: This likely reflects a read error, since a far larger clone is one base away. J is TRBJ1-2 and V is TRBV30; D is ambiguous. V dropped 1 base and J dropped 7 bases, with 13 bases sitting between them. This CDR3 comprises 13 residues. Germline lookup yields CDR1 GTSNPN and CDR2 SVGIG (reference sequence). CDR3 bases: TGTGCCTGGAGTGAGATGACTCACTGTGGCTACACCTTC. Its protein is CAWSEMTHCGYTF.

CDR3 sequence: CASKPGPENIQYF. Written as DNA, the CDR3 is TGTGCCAGCAAACCGGGACCGGAAAACATTCAGTACTTC. The V and J genes are TRBV7-9 and TRBJ2-4, with D tentatively TRBD1 or TRBD2 (5 bases each). V was trimmed by 7 bases and J by 5 bases, leaving 12 bases between them. The CDR3 runs to 13 residues. From germline, CDR1 is SEHNR and CDR2 FQNEAQ (reference sequence).